This T cell receptor (beta chain) was sequenced for a study of T cell repertoires in ileal Crohn's disease. This table comes from immunoSEQ multiplex PCR, and its TCRdb copy is limited to in-frame clones, with some not included. The table shows about 12,000 clones, with approximately 78% occurring only once. Time point specified: neoterminal ileum biopsy at postoperative endoscopy, about 6 months after surgery. This clonotype originated in an adult with Crohn's disease. The sequenced sample consisted of ileal tissue.

CDR3 nucleotides: TGTGCCAGCGGTCGGCGGGGGGGGCGAGAGACCCAGTACTTC. This gives the protein CASGRRGGRETQYF. The chain combines TRBV6-1 with TRBJ2-5; 9 bases are a match to TRBD2. V dropped 8 bases and J dropped 4; count of bases not matched to a gene: 8. CDR3 length: 14 amino acids. Looked up from germline, CDR1 is MNHNS and CDR2 is SASEGT.